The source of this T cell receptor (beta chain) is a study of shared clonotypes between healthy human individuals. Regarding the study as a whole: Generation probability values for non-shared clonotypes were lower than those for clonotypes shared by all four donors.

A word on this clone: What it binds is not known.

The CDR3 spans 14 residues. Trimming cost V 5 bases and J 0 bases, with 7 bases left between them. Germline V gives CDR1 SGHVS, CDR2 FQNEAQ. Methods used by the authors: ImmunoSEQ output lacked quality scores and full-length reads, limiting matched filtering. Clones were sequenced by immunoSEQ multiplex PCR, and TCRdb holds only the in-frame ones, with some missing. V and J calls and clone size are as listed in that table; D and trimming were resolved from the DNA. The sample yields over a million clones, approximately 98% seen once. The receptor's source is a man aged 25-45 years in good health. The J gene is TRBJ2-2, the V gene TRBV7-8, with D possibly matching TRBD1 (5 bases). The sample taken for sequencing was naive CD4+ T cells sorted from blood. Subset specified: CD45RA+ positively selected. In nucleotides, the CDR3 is TGTGCCAGCAGCCGGACAACGAACACCGGGGAGCTGTTTTTT. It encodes CASSRTTNTGELFF.